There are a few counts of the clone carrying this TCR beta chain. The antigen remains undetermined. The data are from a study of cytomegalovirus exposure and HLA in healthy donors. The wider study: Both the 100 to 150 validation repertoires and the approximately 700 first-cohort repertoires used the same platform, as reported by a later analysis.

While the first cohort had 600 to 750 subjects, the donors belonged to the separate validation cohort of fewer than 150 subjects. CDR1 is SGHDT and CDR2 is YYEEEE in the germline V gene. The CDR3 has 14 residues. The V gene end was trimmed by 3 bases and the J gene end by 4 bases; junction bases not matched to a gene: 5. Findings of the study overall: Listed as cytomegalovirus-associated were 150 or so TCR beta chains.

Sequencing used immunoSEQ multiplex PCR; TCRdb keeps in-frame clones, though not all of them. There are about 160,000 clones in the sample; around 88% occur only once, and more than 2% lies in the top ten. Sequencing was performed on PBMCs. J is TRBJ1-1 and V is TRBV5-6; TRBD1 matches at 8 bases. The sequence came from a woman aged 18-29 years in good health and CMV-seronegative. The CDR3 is CASSSGTGVTEAFF. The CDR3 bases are TGTGCCAGCAGCTCCGGGACAGGAGTCACTGAAGCTTTCTTT. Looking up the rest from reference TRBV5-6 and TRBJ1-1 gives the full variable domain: DAGVTQSPTHLIKTRGQQVTLRCSPKSGHDTVSWYQQALGQGPQFIFQYYEEEERQRGNFPDRFSGHQFPNYSSELNVNALLLGDSALYLCASSSGTGVTEAFFGQGTRLTVV.